Below, 21 T cell receptor beta chains from the same sample are listed, as sequenced in a study of cytomegalovirus exposure and HLA in healthy donors. It was with 60 Vbeta and 13 Jbeta primers that the PCR ran. Here immunoSEQ multiplex PCR was the method, and the copy in TCRdb shows in-frame clones only, minus some. This sample carries about 280,000 clones, 70% to 90% of them seen once, and the ten largest clones take about 2%. The sequenced sample consisted of PBMCs. The receptors derive from a woman aged 18-29 years in good health and CMV-seronegative.

This clone appeared a single time. At one end, the junction sequence differs from germline, possibly due to a read error. Other nucleotide sequences in the sample specify the same CDR3. This chain uses TRBV4-2 with TRBJ1-6; D may be TRBD1 (5 bases). CDR1 and CDR2 from the germline V gene are LGHNA and YNFKEQ. The CDR3 contains 19 residues. The CDR3 sequence is CASSLRGDAVSSYNSPLHF. The CDR3 DNA is TGTGCCAGCAGCCTAAGGGGTGACGCTGTCAGCTCCTATAATTCCCCCCTCCACTTT.

This sequence joins TRBV7-6 and TRBJ2-1, with D tentatively TRBD2 (6 bases). V was trimmed by 3 bases and J by 6 bases, leaving 15 bases between them. The CDR3 spans 15 residues. CDR1 and CDR2 (germline): SGHVS, FNYEAQ. CDR3 sequence reads: CASSFLANPLNEQFF. The CDR3 coding sequence is TGTGCCAGCAGCTTTCTAGCGAACCCGCTCAATGAGCAGTTCTTC. Filled out from reference TRBV7-6 and TRBJ2-1, the complete variable domain reads GAGVSQSPRYKVTKRGQDVALRCDPISGHVSLYWYRQALGQGPEFLTYFNYEAQQDKSGLPNDRFSAERPEGSISTLTIQRTEQRDSAMYRCASSFLANPLNEQFFGPGTRLTVL.

The CDR3 spells CASSGGLATGNTIYF. The CDR3 bases are TGTGCCAGCAGCGGGGGGTTAGCGACTGGAAACACCATATATTTT. V gene TRBV6-5 combines with J gene TRBJ1-3; D is possibly TRBD1 (5 bases). From germline, CDR1 is MNHEY and CDR2 SVGAGI. This CDR3 has 15 amino acids. V gave up 6 bases and J gave up 2 bases, with 14 bases separating them.

The rearrangement joins TRBV2 to TRBJ1-2, with 8 bases identical to TRBD1. The CDR3 loop spans 15 amino acids. V trimming: 6 bases; J trimming: 0 bases; junction bases outside the gene matches: 6. Germline V CDR1 and CDR2: SNHLY, FYNNEI. CDR3 sequence (DNA): TGTGCCAGCAGCCACACGGGACAGGCTAACTATGGCTACACCTTC. Protein: CASSHTGQANYGYTF.

The V and J genes are TRBV19 and TRBJ1-2; perhaps TRBD1 as D (6 bases). Germline-derived CDR1 and CDR2 are LNHDA and SQIVND (reference sequence). V was clipped by 5 bases and J by 2 bases, with 9 bases between them. The CDR3 length is 13 residues. CDR3 amino acids: CASSDTGNYGYTF. The DNA of the CDR3 is TGTGCCAGTAGTGACACAGGGAACTATGGCTACACCTTC.

This sequence joins TRBV27 and TRBJ1-5; TRBD1 is a possible D gene (6 bases). Trimming took 8 bases from V and 5 from J, leaving 13 bases between them. The length of the CDR3 is 13 residues. Germline lookup yields CDR1 MNHEY and CDR2 SMNVEV (reference sequence). CDR3 protein: CASARGTDQPQHF. The DNA of the CDR3 is TGTGCCAGCGCCAGGGGTACCGATCAGCCCCAGCATTTT.

The chain is built from TRBV6-1 and TRBJ1-6; 10 positions match TRBD1. V trimming: 2 bases; J trimming: 4 bases; junction bases outside the gene matches: 8. Germline CDR1 is MNHNS and CDR2 is SASEGT. This CDR3 is built from 18 residues. Written as DNA, the CDR3 is TGTGCCAGCAGTGAACGGGTCGACAGGGGGCTATATAATTCACCCCTCCACTTT. It translates to CASSERVDRGLYNSPLHF.

On this clone itself: In the same sample, other DNA sequences code for this CDR3. This chain joins TRBV7-8 and TRBJ2-7; TRBD1 matches at 8 bases. Germline CDR1 and CDR2: SGHVS and FQNEAQ. Losses at the gene ends were 5 bases for V and 2 bases for J; bases not matched to a gene: 5. The CDR3 is 14 amino acids. CDR3 bases: TGTGCCAGCAGCCTGGTGGGACAGGCCTACGAGCAGTACTTC. Translation gives CASSLVGQAYEQYF. The variable domain in full, completed from reference TRBV7-8 and TRBJ2-7, reads GAGVSQSPRYKVAKRGQDVALRCDPISGHVSLFWYQQALGQGPEFLTYFQNEAQLDKSGLPSDRFFAERPEGSVSTLKIQRTQQEDSAVYLCASSLVGQAYEQYFGPGTRLTVT.

CDR3 sequence: CASSSQGHTDTQYF. The CDR3 DNA reads TGTGCCAGCAGCTCCCAGGGCCACACAGATACGCAGTATTTT. V gene TRBV11-3 combines with J gene TRBJ2-3; tentatively, D is TRBD1 (5 bases). This CDR3 contains 14 residues. V lost 4 bases, J lost 2 bases, and 10 bases lay in between. The V gene's germline CDR1 is SGHNT and CDR2 YENEEA.

A single count supports this clone. The CDR3 coding sequence is TGTGCCAGCAGCTTAGCGGGGGGGCGAATCTATCTCTACGGCAATGAGCAGTTCTTC. Translated, it gives CASSLAGGRIYLYGNEQFF. This chain joins TRBV11-2 and TRBJ2-1, with 8 bases that match TRBD2. V lost 1 base, J lost 6 bases, and 17 bases stayed unmatched. Per the germline V gene, CDR1 is SGHAT and CDR2 is FQNNGV. The CDR3 contains 19 residues.

The chain carries TRBV25-1 and TRBJ2-4; unclear D gene. Germline values: CDR1 MGHDK, CDR2 SYGVNS. The germline V and J ends were trimmed by 4 bases and 7 bases, with 11 bases remaining between them. The CDR3 length is 13 residues. The CDR3 loop is CASSGSIGNIQYF. CDR3 coding DNA: TGTGCCAGCAGTGGCTCGATCGGGAACATTCAGTACTTC.

The CDR3 is CASKETGATGELFF. The DNA for the CDR3 is TGTGCCAGCAAAGAGACAGGGGCCACCGGGGAGCTGTTTTTT. J is TRBJ2-2 and V is TRBV6-6; 8 positions agree with TRBD1. V lost 7 bases to trimming and J lost 4 bases; unmatched junction nucleotides: 5. The CDR3 length is 14 residues. CDR1 is MNHNY and CDR2 is SVGAGI in the germline V gene (reference sequence).

The chain couples TRBV21-1 to TRBJ2-3; the table's D call of TRBD2 was not tested on the DNA. TRBV21-1 constitutes a pseudogene. The CDR3 runs to 14 residues. The CDR3 nucleotides read TGTGCCAGCAGCAAAGAAACGGTACCGCATACGCAGTATTTT. Its translation: CASSKETVPHTQYF.

V and J are TRBV7-3 and TRBJ2-1, with 10 bases identical to TRBD2. Germline V gene lookup returns CDR1 SGHTA and CDR2 FQGTGA. V shed 2 bases and J 0 bases; nucleotides not matched to a gene: 7. The CDR3 extends over 18 amino acids. CDR3 in DNA: TGTGCCAGCAGCTTAGGTAGCGGGGGGAAGAGCTCCTACAATGAGCAGTTCTTC. Translating it yields CASSLGSGGKSSYNEQFF.

The chain recombines TRBV6-5 with TRBJ2-5; TRBD1 might be the D (6 bases). Germline values: CDR1 MNHEY, CDR2 SVGAGI. This CDR3 is 15 amino acids long. Trimming left V 0 bases short and J 5 bases short, with 13 bases between. The CDR3 region is CASSYSSQGWETQYF. The DNA of the CDR3 is TGTGCCAGCAGTTACTCGTCACAGGGATGGGAGACCCAGTACTTC.

The rearrangement uses TRBV11-2 and TRBJ1-1; possibly TRBD1 for D (5 bases). V dropped 7 bases and J dropped 4 bases, with 13 bases sitting between them. This CDR3 comprises 13 residues. CDR1 is SGHAT and CDR2 is FQNNGV in the germline V gene. This CDR3 reads CASKTQGTTEAFF. CDR3 DNA: TGTGCCAGCAAGACCCAGGGTACCACTGAAGCTTTCTTT.

The J gene is TRBJ1-5, the V gene TRBV19, with a possible D match to TRBD1 (6 bases). V lost 8 bases, J lost 3 bases, and 14 bases lay in between. CDR3 length equals 14 residues. CDR1 and CDR2 (germline): LNHDA, SQIVND (reference sequence). The chain's CDR3 is CASRSNRDNQPQHF. The CDR3 nucleotides read TGTGCCAGTCGGTCAAACAGGGACAATCAGCCCCAGCATTTT.

The chain carries TRBV5-4 and TRBJ2-7; TRBD1 aligns across 8 bases. The CDR3 is made up of 13 amino acids. Germline V gene lookup returns CDR1 SGHNT and CDR2 YYREEE (reference sequence). V gave up 4 bases and J gave up 3 bases; unmatched junction bases: 3. The CDR3 coding sequence is TGTGCCAGCAGCGTCAGGGGGCTCTACGAGCAGTACTTC. Translated: CASSVRGLYEQYF.

This chain links TRBV5-1 with TRBJ2-3; D uncertain. Germline CDR1 is SGHRS and CDR2 is YFSETQ. The germline V and J ends were trimmed by 2 bases and 0 bases, with 10 bases remaining between them. The length of the CDR3 is 15 residues. CDR3: CASSLQSGSTDTQYF. In DNA form, the CDR3 reads TGCGCCAGCAGCTTACAGAGTGGGAGCACAGATACGCAGTATTTT.

This clone was picked up one time. The CDR3 sequence: CASSYDFRGAETQYF. The CDR3 DNA reads TGTGCCAGCAGTTACGATTTTAGGGGTGCTGAGACCCAGTACTTC. The chain has TRBV6-5 and TRBJ2-5; possible D gene TRBD1, 5 bases. The V and J ends lost 2 bases and 5 bases respectively, with 15 bases between them. Germline V CDR1 and CDR2: MNHEY, SVGAGI. The CDR3 is 15 residues long.

The CDR3 coding sequence is TGTGCCAGCAGCGTTTCGGGACTAGCGGGGCACAATGAGCAGTTCTTC. Amino acid sequence: CASSVSGLAGHNEQFF. The chain has TRBV25-1 and TRBJ2-1, with 13 bases matching TRBD2. With 6 bases clipped from V and 5 bases from J, the junction kept 7 bases outside the gene matches. The CDR3 contains 16 residues. CDR1 MGHDK and CDR2 SYGVNS come from the germline V gene.